The clone carrying this T cell receptor beta chain showed up just a few times. Its antigen remains unknown. TCRdb reprocessed the reads via MiXCR and lists one record per CDR3 protein. Of roughly 920,000 distinct CDR3 sequences listed, approximately 32% are singletons. The V end was cut by 2 bases, the J end by 4 bases, with 15 bases between. Germline V lookup: CDR1 SEHNR, CDR2 FQNEAQ (reference sequence). CDR3 length equals 15 residues. This record comes from a study of T cell repertoires in cytomegalovirus infection. Study-level information: Matching HLA type, along with CMV infection, was indicated by public TCR beta signatures.

The V call is TRBV7-9, the J call TRBJ2-7; D is possibly TRBD1 or TRBD2 (6 bases each). The TCR comes from a human donor in good health (CMV status not recorded). Some clones in this sample may be carry-over from other donors' samples. The sample in question was cultured CD8+ T cells from PBMCs, obtained from culture after CMV antigen stimulation. CDR3 sequence: CASSLLQGGGYEQYF. CDR3 coding DNA: TGTGCCAGCAGCTTATTACAGGGAGGTGGTTACGAGCAGTACTTC.